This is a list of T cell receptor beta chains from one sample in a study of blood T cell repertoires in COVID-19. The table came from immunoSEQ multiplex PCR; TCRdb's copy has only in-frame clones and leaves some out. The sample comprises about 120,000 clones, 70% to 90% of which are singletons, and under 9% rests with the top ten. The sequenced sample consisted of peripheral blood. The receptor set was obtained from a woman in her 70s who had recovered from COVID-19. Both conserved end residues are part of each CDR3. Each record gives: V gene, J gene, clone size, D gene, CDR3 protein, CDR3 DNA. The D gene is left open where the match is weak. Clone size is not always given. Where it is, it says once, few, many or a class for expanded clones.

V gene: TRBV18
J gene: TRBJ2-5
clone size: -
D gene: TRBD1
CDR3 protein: CASSPRDRETQYF
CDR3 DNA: TGTGCCAGCTCACCCCGGGACAGGGAGACCCAGTACTTC

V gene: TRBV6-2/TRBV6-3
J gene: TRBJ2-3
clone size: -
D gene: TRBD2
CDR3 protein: CASSSRTSPSTDTQYF
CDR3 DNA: TGTGCCAGCAGTTCAAGGACTAGCCCTAGCACAGATACGCAGTATTTT

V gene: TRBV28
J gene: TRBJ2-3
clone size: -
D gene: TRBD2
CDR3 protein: CASSPSGGAPDTQYF
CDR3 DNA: TGTGCCAGCAGTCCTAGCGGGGGGGCCCCAGATACGCAGTATTTT

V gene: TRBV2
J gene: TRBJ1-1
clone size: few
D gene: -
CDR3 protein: CASSEGGFKMNTEAFF
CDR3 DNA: TGTGCCAGCAGTGAGGGAGGTTTCAAAATGAACACTGAAGCTTTCTTT

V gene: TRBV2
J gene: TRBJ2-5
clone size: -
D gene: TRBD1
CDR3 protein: CASSHRDRVTETQYF
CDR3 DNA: TGTGCCAGCAGTCACCGGGACAGGGTTACGGAGACCCAGTACTTC

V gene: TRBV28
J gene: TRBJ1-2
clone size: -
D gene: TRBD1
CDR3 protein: CAAQGTANKYGYTF
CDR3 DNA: TGTGCCGCACAAGGGACAGCGAACAAATATGGCTACACCTTC

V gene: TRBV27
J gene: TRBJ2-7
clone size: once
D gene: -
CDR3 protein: CASARRTSYEQYF
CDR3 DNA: TGTGCCAGCGCCAGGCGTACCAGCTACGAGCAGTACTTC

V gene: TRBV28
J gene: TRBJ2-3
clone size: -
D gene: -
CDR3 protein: CASSPLEGTDTQYF
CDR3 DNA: TGTGCCAGCAGTCCCCTCGAGGGCACAGATACGCAGTATTTT

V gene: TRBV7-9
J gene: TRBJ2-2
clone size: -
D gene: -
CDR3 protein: CASSPPGTGELFF
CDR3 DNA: TGTGCCAGCAGCCCCCCAGGGACCGGGGAGCTGTTTTTT

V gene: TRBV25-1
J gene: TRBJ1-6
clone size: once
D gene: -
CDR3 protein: CASSEGRGNSPLHF
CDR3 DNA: TGTGCCAGCAGTGAGGGTAGAGGCAATTCACCCCTCCACTTT

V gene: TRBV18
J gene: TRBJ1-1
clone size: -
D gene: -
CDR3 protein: CASSPQLNTEAFF
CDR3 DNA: TGTGCCAGCTCACCACAGCTCAACACTGAAGCTTTCTTT

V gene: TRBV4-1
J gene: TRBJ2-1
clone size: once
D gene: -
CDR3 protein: CASSQEPGLTLIASYNEQFF
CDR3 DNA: TGCGCCAGCAGCCAAGAACCGGGACTCACGCTTATAGCCTCCTACAATGAGCAGTTCTTC

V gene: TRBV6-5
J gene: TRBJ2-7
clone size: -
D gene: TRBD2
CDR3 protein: CASRSWEGYYEQYF
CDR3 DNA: TGTGCCAGCAGGAGCTGGGAGGGCTACTACGAGCAGTACTTC

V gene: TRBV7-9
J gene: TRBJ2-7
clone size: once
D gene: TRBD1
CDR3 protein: CASSLAGTGAYEQYF
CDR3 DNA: TGTGCCAGCAGCTTAGCGGGGACAGGGGCCTACGAGCAGTACTTC

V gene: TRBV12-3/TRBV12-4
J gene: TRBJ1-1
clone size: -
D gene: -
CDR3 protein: CASSLRRNTEAFF
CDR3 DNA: TGTGCCAGCAGTTTACGTCGGAACACTGAAGCTTTCTTT

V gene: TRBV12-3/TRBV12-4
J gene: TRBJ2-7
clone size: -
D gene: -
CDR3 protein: CASSWGHEQYF
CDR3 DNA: TGTGCCAGCAGTTGGGGGCACGAGCAGTACTTC

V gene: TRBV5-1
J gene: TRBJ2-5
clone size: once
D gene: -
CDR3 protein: CASSLAAQETQYF
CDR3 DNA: TGCGCCAGCAGCTTGGCCGCCCAGGAGACCCAGTACTTC

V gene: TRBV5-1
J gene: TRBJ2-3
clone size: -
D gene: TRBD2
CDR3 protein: CASAPGRSGAEGDTQYF
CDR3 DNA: TGCGCCAGCGCCCCTGGGAGGAGCGGGGCAGAAGGAGATACGCAGTATTTT

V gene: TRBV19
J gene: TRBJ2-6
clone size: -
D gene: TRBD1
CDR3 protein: CASSRGTGTTGANVLTF
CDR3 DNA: TGTGCCAGTAGTAGAGGGACAGGGACCACTGGGGCCAACGTCCTGACTTTC

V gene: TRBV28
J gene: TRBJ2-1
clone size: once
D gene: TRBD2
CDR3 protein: CASNDKPGLAGWDEQFF
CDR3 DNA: TGTGCCAGCAACGATAAGCCGGGACTAGCGGGATGGGATGAGCAGTTCTTC

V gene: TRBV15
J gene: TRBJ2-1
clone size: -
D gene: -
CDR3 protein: CATSRAPLTPRAGKSYNEQFF
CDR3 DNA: TGTGCCACCAGCAGAGCGCCGCTAACCCCCCGAGCGGGTAAGTCCTACAATGAGCAGTTCTTC

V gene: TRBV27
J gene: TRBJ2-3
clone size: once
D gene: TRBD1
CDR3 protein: CASWTGGGTDTQYF
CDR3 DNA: TGTGCCAGTTGGACAGGGGGCGGCACAGATACGCAGTATTTT

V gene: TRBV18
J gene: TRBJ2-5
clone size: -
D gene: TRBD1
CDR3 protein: CASSPQGQGFEGTQYF
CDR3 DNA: TGTGCCAGCTCACCACAGGGACAGGGGTTCGAGGGGACCCAGTACTTC

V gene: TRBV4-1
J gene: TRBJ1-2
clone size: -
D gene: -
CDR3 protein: CASSQVSQGQTRGYTF
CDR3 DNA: TGCGCCAGCAGCCAAGTATCCCAGGGGCAAACGCGGGGCTACACCTTC

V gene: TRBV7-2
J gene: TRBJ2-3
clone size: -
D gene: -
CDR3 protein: CASSLDRVPDTQYF
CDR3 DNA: TGTGCCAGCAGCTTAGACAGGGTGCCAGATACGCAGTATTTT

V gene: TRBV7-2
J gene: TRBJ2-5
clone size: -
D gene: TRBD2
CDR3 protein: CASSPRGRLAAYQETQYF
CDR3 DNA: TGTGCCAGCAGCCCCCGCGGGAGACTAGCCGCGTACCAAGAGACCCAGTACTTC

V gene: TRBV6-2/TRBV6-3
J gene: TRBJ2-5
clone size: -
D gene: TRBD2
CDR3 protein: CASSYSMSGGKETQYF
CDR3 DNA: TGTGCCAGCAGTTACTCGATGAGCGGGGGGAAAGAGACCCAGTACTTC

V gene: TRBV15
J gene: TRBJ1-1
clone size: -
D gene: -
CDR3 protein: CATSRDLSGNTEAFF
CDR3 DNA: TGTGCCACCAGCAGAGACCTTAGCGGGAACACTGAAGCTTTCTTT

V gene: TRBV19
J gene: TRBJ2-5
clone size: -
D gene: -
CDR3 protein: CASWTNRAGETQYF
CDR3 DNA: TGTGCCAGTTGGACGAACAGGGCCGGCGAGACCCAGTACTTC

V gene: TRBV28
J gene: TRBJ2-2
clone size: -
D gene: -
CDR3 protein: CASSRPGEELFF
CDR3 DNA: TGTGCCAGCAGTCGACCCGGGGAGGAGCTGTTTTTT

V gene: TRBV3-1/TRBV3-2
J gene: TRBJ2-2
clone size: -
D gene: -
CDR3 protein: CASSGSERTTGELFF
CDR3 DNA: TGTGCCAGCAGTGGCAGCGAGCGCACTACCGGGGAGCTGTTTTTT

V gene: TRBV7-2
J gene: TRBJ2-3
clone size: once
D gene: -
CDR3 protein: CASSPTVSRDTQYF
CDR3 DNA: TGTGCCAGCAGCCCGACAGTCTCCAGGGATACGCAGTATTTT

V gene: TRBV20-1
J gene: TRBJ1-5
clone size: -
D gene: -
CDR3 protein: CSASTGDSNQPQHF
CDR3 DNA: TGCAGTGCTAGTACCGGGGATAGCAATCAGCCCCAGCATTTT

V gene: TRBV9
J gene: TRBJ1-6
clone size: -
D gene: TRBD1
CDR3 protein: CASNRQGDSPLHF
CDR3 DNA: TGTGCCAGCAACCGACAGGGGGATTCACCCCTCCACTTT

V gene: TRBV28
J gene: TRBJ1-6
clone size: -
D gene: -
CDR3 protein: CASSLFALPGYNSPLHF
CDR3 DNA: TGTGCCAGCAGTTTATTTGCCCTTCCGGGATATAATTCACCCCTCCACTTT

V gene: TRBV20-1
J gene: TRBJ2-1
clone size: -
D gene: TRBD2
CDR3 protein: CSASTLAGAGGNEQFF
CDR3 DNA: TGCAGTGCTAGTACCCTAGCGGGGGCGGGAGGCAATGAGCAGTTCTTC

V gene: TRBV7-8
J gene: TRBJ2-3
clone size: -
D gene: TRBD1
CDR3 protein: CASSLRVRGLSGQYF
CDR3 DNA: TGTGCCAGCAGCTTAAGGGTCAGGGGGCTATCTGGGCAGTATTTT

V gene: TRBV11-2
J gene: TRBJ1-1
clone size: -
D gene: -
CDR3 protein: CASSLRGTEAFF
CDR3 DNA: TGTGCCAGCAGCTTAAGGGGCACTGAAGCTTTCTTT

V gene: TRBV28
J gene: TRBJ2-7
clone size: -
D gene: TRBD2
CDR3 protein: CASSPNGGGYEQYF
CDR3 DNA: TGTGCCAGCAGCCCTAACGGGGGGGGCTACGAGCAGTACTTC

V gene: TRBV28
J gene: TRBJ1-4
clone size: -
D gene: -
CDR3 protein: CASSETSAREKLFF
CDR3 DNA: TGTGCCAGCAGTGAGACCTCCGCTAGGGAAAAACTGTTTTTT

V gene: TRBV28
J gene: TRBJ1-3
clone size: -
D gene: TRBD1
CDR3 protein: CASRLTGGRNTIYF
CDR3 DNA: TGTGCCAGCAGGTTGACAGGGGGAAGAAACACCATATATTTT

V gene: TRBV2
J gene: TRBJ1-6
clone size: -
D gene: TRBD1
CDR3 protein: CASRPHRTGLSPLHF
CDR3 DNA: TGTGCCAGCAGACCCCACCGGACAGGGTTATCACCCCTCCACTTT

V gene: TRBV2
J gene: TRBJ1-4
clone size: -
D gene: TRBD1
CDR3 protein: CASETGTGDEKLFF
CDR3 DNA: TGTGCCAGTGAAACCGGGACAGGGGATGAAAAACTGTTTTTT

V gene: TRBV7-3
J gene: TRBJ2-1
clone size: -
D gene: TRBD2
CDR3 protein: CASSLTLAGGPVEQFF
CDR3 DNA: TGTGCCAGCAGCTTAACATTAGCGGGGGGGCCGGTTGAGCAGTTCTTC

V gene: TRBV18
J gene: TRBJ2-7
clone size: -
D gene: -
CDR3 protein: CASSPQGQDSPFYEQYF
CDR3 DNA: TGTGCCAGCTCACCACAGGGCCAGGACTCGCCTTTCTACGAGCAGTACTTC

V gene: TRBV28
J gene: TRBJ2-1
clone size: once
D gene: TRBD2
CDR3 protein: CASSSPASGSYNEQFF
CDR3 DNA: TGTGCCAGCAGTTCCCCGGCTAGCGGGTCCTACAATGAGCAGTTCTTC

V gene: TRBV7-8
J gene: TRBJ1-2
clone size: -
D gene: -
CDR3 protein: CASSLGWGETYGYTF
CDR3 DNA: TGTGCCAGCAGCTTAGGTTGGGGCGAGACCTATGGCTACACCTTC

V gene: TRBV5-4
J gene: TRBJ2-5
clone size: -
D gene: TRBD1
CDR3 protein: CASSAPQGAQETQYF
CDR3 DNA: TGTGCCAGCAGCGCCCCACAGGGGGCCCAAGAGACCCAGTACTTC

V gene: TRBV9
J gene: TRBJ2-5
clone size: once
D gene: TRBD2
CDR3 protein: CASSPGWELGEGTQYF
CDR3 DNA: TGTGCCAGCAGCCCAGGTTGGGAGTTGGGGGAGGGGACCCAGTACTTC

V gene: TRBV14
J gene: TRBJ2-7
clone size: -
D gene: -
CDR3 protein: CASSQESYEQYF
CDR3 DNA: TGTGCCAGCAGCCAAGAGTCGTACGAGCAGTACTTC

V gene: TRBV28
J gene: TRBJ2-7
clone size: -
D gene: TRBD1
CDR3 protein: CASSSPGGSYEQYF
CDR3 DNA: TGTGCCAGCAGTTCCCCAGGGGGCTCCTACGAGCAGTACTTC

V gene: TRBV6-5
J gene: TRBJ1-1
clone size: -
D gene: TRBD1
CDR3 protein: CASRGQENTEAFF
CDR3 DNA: TGTGCCAGCAGGGGACAGGAGAACACTGAAGCTTTCTTT

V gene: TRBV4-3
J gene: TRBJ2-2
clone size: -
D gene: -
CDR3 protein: CASSQEKLDRINTGELFF
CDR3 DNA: TGCGCCAGCAGCCAAGAAAAGTTAGACAGGATTAACACCGGGGAGCTGTTTTTT

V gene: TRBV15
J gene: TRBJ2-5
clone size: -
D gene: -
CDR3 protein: CATTRGGRQETQYF
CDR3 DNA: TGTGCCACCACCAGGGGGGGGCGCCAAGAGACCCAGTACTTC